The 32 T cell receptor beta chains reported below all come from one sample, sequenced in a study of CD8 T cells in ankylosing spondylitis. Study results and limitations: Seemingly characteristic of ankylosing spondylitis blood was a TCR beta motif consisting of 7 or 8 highly homologous variants.

TCRdb called the 5' RACE reads again in MiXCR, with one record for every CDR3 protein. The sample yields 450,000 or so distinct CDR3 sequences, roughly a quarter seen once. No antigen has been assigned to these receptors. Material for sequencing was blood, either unsorted or a sorted T cell fraction (not recorded which). The receptors were sampled from a male donor with ankylosing spondylitis.

V is TRBV6-1 and J is TRBJ1-1, with 8 bases aligning to TRBD1. The CDR3 spans 14 residues. With 4 bases clipped from V and 5 bases from J, the junction kept 6 bases outside the gene matches. Germline CDR1 MNHNS, CDR2 SASEGT. In DNA form, the CDR3 reads TGTGCCAGCAGTGGAAGCAGGGGGCAGACTGAAGCTTTCTTT. Protein product: CASSGSRGQTEAFF.

This chain links TRBV20-1 with TRBJ2-2, with a possible D match to TRBD1 (5 bases). Germline V gene lookup returns CDR1 DFQATT and CDR2 SNEGSKA (reference sequence). The CDR3 is made up of 15 amino acids. Trimming removed 4 bases at V and 0 bases at J, with 12 bases between. CDR3 nucleotides: TGCAGTGCTAAAGGGGCCGGTTCGAACACCGGGGAGCTGTTTTTT. Translating it yields CSAKGAGSNTGELFF.

The chain uses TRBV10-3 and TRBJ1-1, with D hard to call. Between the trimmed V and J ends, which lost 2 bases and 3 bases, there was a span of 13 bases. Germline CDR1 ENHRY, CDR2 SYGVKD. The CDR3 is 15 amino acids. For the CDR3, the DNA is TGTGCCATCAGTGAGACCGGGCCGAGGGACACTGAAGCTTTCTTT. Translation gives CAISETGPRDTEAFF.

This clonotype occurred a few times. This chain connects TRBV7-9 to TRBJ2-1; possibly TRBD2 for D (6 bases). Germline CDR1 reads SEHNR; CDR2 reads FQNEAQ (reference sequence). The CDR3 is 15 residues long. V dropped 7 bases and J dropped 2 bases, with 15 bases sitting between them. The CDR3 sequence: CASIRAGVTYNEQFF. The CDR3 bases are TGTGCCAGCATCCGAGCGGGTGTAACCTACAATGAGCAGTTCTTC.

The V call is TRBV2, the J call TRBJ2-7; 8 positions agree with TRBD2. With 7 bases clipped from V and 1 base from J, the junction kept 9 bases outside the gene matches. The length of the CDR3 is 15 residues. Germline-derived CDR1 and CDR2 are SNHLY and FYNNEI. The CDR3 is CASTSASGSSYEQYF. CDR3 sequence (DNA): TGTGCCAGCACTTCCGCCAGCGGGAGTTCCTACGAGCAGTACTTC. Filled out from reference TRBV2 and TRBJ2-7, the complete variable domain reads EPEVTQTPSHQVTQMGQEVILRCVPISNHLYFYWYRQILGQKVEFLVSFYNNEISEKSEIFDDQFSVERPDGSNFTLKIRSTKLEDSAMYFCASTSASGSSYEQYFGPGTRLTVT.

This clonotype was detected ten times or more. This chain connects TRBV28 to TRBJ1-3; maybe TRBD1 (5 bases). This CDR3 spans 15 amino acids. Trimming took 3 bases from V and 2 from J, leaving 11 bases between them. The germline CDR1 and CDR2 sequences are MDHEN and SYDVKM. This chain's CDR3 is CASSLTQGTGNTIYF. In nucleotides, the CDR3 is TGTGCCAGCAGTTTGACCCAGGGAACTGGAAACACCATATATTTT.

The J gene is TRBJ2-5, the V gene TRBV20-1; D may be TRBD1 (8 bases). There are 17 residues in the CDR3. The V gene's germline CDR1 is DFQATT and CDR2 SNEGSKA (reference sequence). Trimming took 3 bases from V and 4 from J, leaving 24 bases between them. The CDR3 nucleotides are TGCAGTGCTAGGAATCGGGGGGCCGACAGGGGCAGAGAGACCCAGTACTTC. This codes for CSARNRGADRGRETQYF.

DNA for the CDR3: TGTGCCAGCAGCTCTCCGGCGACGAACACCGGGGAGCTGTTTTTT. Translating it yields CASSSPATNTGELFF. The rearrangement links TRBV4-2 to TRBJ2-2; D remains unclear. The V gene's germline CDR1 is LGHNA and CDR2 YNFKEQ. The CDR3 contains 15 residues. Trimming took 5 bases from V and 0 from J, leaving 10 bases between them.

The J gene is TRBJ2-1, the V gene TRBV12-3 or TRBV12-4, with TRBD2 matching over 9 bases. Trimming removed 6 bases from V and 7 bases from J; junction bases left unmatched: 7. The CDR3 totals 14 residues. The CDR3 region is CASRDSGSTNEQFF. The CDR3 DNA reads as TGTGCCAGCAGGGATAGCGGGAGCACTAATGAGCAGTTCTTC.

The chain employs TRBV20-1 and TRBJ2-6; no firm D call. The germline V and J ends were trimmed by 6 bases and 0 bases, with 9 bases remaining between them. Germline-derived CDR1 and CDR2 are DFQATT and SNEGSKA (reference sequence). The CDR3 has 14 amino acids. This CDR3 is CSAGPLSGANVLTF. The CDR3, as DNA: TGCAGTGCCGGCCCCCTCTCTGGGGCCAACGTCCTGACTTTC.

The chain is built from TRBV5-1 and TRBJ2-3; 10 nucleotides agree with TRBD2. The V gene's germline CDR1 is SGHRS and CDR2 YFSETQ. The junction had 8 bases not matched to a gene; V was cut back by 4 bases and J by 3 bases. The CDR3 is 16 residues long. CDR3 region: CASSMIASGRTDTQYF. CDR3 in DNA: TGCGCCAGCAGCATGATTGCTAGCGGGAGAACAGATACGCAGTATTTT.

This clonotype was counted between two and nine times. This chain connects TRBV3-1 to TRBJ1-4; 7 bases are shared with TRBD1. Germline V gene data show CDR1 as LGHDT and CDR2 as YNNKEL (reference sequence). The ends lost 4 bases at V and 4 bases at J; junction bases unmatched: 6. The CDR3 length is 15 residues. This chain's CDR3 is CASSRDSGGNEKLFF. The CDR3 region has the DNA TGTGCCAGCAGCCGCGACTCAGGGGGTAATGAAAAACTGTTTTTT.

Only a few counts were recorded for this clonotype. The gene calls are TRBV24-1 and TRBJ2-1, with 8 bases that match TRBD2. Trimming removed 4 bases from V and 4 bases from J; junction bases left unmatched: 8. This CDR3 has 16 amino acids. Germline V gene data show CDR1 as KGHDR and CDR2 as SFDVKD. The CDR3 protein is CATSEPGGGEYNEQFF. The CDR3 DNA reads as TGTGCCACCAGTGAGCCCGGGGGGGGTGAGTACAATGAGCAGTTCTTC.

In this sample, this clonotype turned up a few times. In DNA form, the CDR3 reads TGTGCCAGCGCACAGGGGAGAACTAACTATGGCTACACCTTC. Translated, it gives CASAQGRTNYGYTF. The rearrangement links TRBV3-1 to TRBJ1-2, with 7 positions matching TRBD1. Trimming removed 8 bases from V and 0 bases from J; junction bases left unmatched: 6. In germline, CDR1 is LGHDT, CDR2 YNNKEL (reference sequence). This CDR3 is 14 amino acids long.

This chain links TRBV11-2 with TRBJ2-7; 8 bases map to TRBD1. After removal of 3 bases from V and 6 bases from J, the junction contained 4 bases not matched to a gene. Germline V lookup: CDR1 SGHAT, CDR2 FQNNGV. CDR3 length equals 13 residues. This CDR3 is CASSFGQGLEQYV. In nucleotides, the CDR3 is TGTGCCAGCAGCTTCGGACAGGGCCTCGAGCAGTACGTC.

V usage is TRBV20-1 and J usage is TRBJ1-1; unclear D gene. Germline V gives CDR1 DFQATT, CDR2 SNEGSKA (reference sequence). Trimming took off 5 bases at V and 1 base at J, with 11 bases between the two ends. The CDR3 length is 13 residues. CDR3 bases: TGCAGTGCTCTTAGGTGGGGGAACACTGAAGCTTTCTTT. This sequence encodes CSALRWGNTEAFF.

The chain recombines TRBV6-6 with TRBJ1-2; D is perhaps TRBD1 (5 bases). The CDR3 covers 13 residues. Deletions cut 3 bases from V and 5 bases from J, with 10 bases between. Per germline, CDR1 MNHNY and CDR2 SVGAGI (reference sequence). CDR3: CASSYGTEYGYTF. CDR3 coding DNA: TGTGCCAGCAGTTATGGGACGGAATATGGCTACACCTTC.

This clonotype came up a few times. The rearrangement links TRBV6-1 to TRBJ1-2; TRBD1 matches at 7 bases. CDR1 MNHNS and CDR2 SASEGT come from the germline V gene. The CDR3 is 13 residues long. Trimming cost V 1 base and J 8 bases; bases outside gene matches: 4. The CDR3 DNA reads TGTGCCAGCAGTGAAGGGGGGGACAGAGGCTACACCTTC. Translated, it gives CASSEGGDRGYTF.

The rearrangement uses TRBV27 and TRBJ1-2, with 9 bases aligning to TRBD1. The V gene end was trimmed by 5 bases and the J gene end by 3 bases; junction bases not matched to a gene: 13. CDR3 length equals 17 residues. CDR1 is MNHEY and CDR2 is SMNVEV in the germline V gene (reference sequence). In DNA form, the CDR3 reads TGTGCCAGCAGTCCCGGGACAGGGAGATCTTGGGACTATGGCTACACCTTC. It encodes CASSPGTGRSWDYGYTF.

This chain links TRBV6-2 or TRBV6-3 with TRBJ2-1, with D perhaps matching TRBD2 (5 bases). V was shortened by 6 bases and J by 0 bases, with 30 bases between the two germline ends. Germline V gene sequence: CDR1 MNHEY, CDR2 SVGEGT. The CDR3 is 21 amino acids. In nucleotides, the CDR3 is TGTGCCAGCAGCCCCGTTCGAGGGCCCGTACGGCTCCACAGCTCCTACAATGAGCAGTTCTTC. Translated: CASSPVRGPVRLHSSYNEQFF.

The CDR3: CASKTGGDQPQHF. Written as DNA, the CDR3 is TGTGCCAGCAAAACAGGGGGGGATCAGCCCCAGCATTTT. This sequence joins TRBV6-6 and TRBJ1-5, with 8 nucleotides matching TRBD1. In germline, CDR1 is MNHNY, CDR2 SVGAGI (reference sequence). V shed 7 bases, J shed 5 bases, and the junction held 4 bases outside the gene matches. This CDR3 contains 13 residues.

The rearrangement uses TRBV25-1 and TRBJ2-5, with a possible D match to TRBD1 (5 bases). V lost 4 bases and J 3 bases, leaving 15 bases between the germline ends. The CDR3 spans 15 residues. The germline V gene has CDR1 MGHDK and CDR2 SYGVNS. CDR3 residues: CASSAKGPLKETQYF. DNA of the CDR3: TGTGCCAGCAGTGCAAAGGGGCCTCTTAAAGAGACCCAGTACTTC.

CDR3 in DNA: TGTGCCAGCAGATTGCCGGGGGATGGCTACACCTTC. Residues: CASRLPGDGYTF. This sequence joins TRBV12-3 or TRBV12-4 and TRBJ1-2; a weak D match, TRBD1 (5 bases). There are 12 residues in the CDR3. Trimming removed 6 bases at V and 6 bases at J, with 11 bases between.

For this clonotype: One end of the junction is discordant with germline, which a read error may explain. The gene calls are TRBV6-1 and TRBJ2-2, with D unclear. The V gene's germline CDR1 is MNHNS and CDR2 SASEGT. This CDR3 is 14 amino acids long. The CDR3 here is CASRELANTGELFF. CDR3 in DNA: TGTGCCAGCCGTGAGCTGGCGAACACCGGGGAGCTGTTTTTT.

V usage is TRBV5-1 and J usage is TRBJ2-5, with a tentative D call TRBD2 (5 bases). V dropped 3 bases and J dropped 2 bases, with 11 bases sitting between them. Germline values: CDR1 SGHRS, CDR2 YFSETQ. The CDR3 has 14 residues. Here the CDR3 reads CASSSLPGQETQYF. CDR3 DNA: TGCGCCAGCAGCTCCCTGCCGGGGCAAGAGACCCAGTACTTC.

There are a few counts of this clonotype. V usage is TRBV2 and J usage is TRBJ2-4; 9 bases align to TRBD1. The CDR3 is 17 amino acids. Germline lookup yields CDR1 SNHLY and CDR2 FYNNEI. V was pared by 6 bases and J by 1 base, with 10 bases of the junction left unmatched. CDR3 sequence reads: CASSFGQGPIAKNIQYF. The CDR3 DNA reads TGTGCCAGCAGCTTCGGACAGGGGCCCATTGCCAAAAACATTCAGTACTTC.

This clonotype has a count of ten or more. Here the CDR3 reads CASSYDKRYGELFF. Here the CDR3 DNA reads TGTGCCAGCAGTTACGACAAGAGATACGGGGAGCTGTTTTTT. V is TRBV6-5 and J is TRBJ2-2, with D hard to call. V dropped 2 bases and J dropped 7 bases, with 11 bases sitting between them. The CDR3 spans 14 residues. The germline CDR1 and CDR2 sequences are MNHEY and SVGAGI.

This chain connects TRBV10-2 to TRBJ1-2, with 8 positions matching TRBD1. Germline V gives CDR1 WSHSY, CDR2 SAAADI. This CDR3 is 13 amino acids long. Trimming cost V 7 bases and J 13 bases; bases outside gene matches: 14. CDR3 DNA: TGCGCCAGCACCATGGACAGGGCAGCGGCGGCCACCTTC. It encodes CASTMDRAAAATF.

V usage is TRBV7-2 and J usage is TRBJ1-1; the match to TRBD1 covers 8 bases. Germline V gene data show CDR1 as SGHTA and CDR2 as FQGNSA. This CDR3 has 14 amino acids. J lost 6 bases, V lost 2 bases, and 5 bases had no gene match. CDR3 DNA: TGTGCCAGCAGCTTAAGGACAGGGACCCCTGAAGCTTTCTTT. Its translation: CASSLRTGTPEAFF. Looking up the rest from reference TRBV7-2 and TRBJ1-1 gives the full variable domain: GAGVSQSPSNKVTEKGKDVELRCDPISGHTALYWYRQSLGQGLEFLIYFQGNSAPDKSGLPSDRFSAERTGGSVSTLTIQRTQQEDSAVYLCASSLRTGTPEAFFGQGTRLTVV.

The rearrangement uses TRBV10-3 and TRBJ2-3; D not resolved. Trimming removed 2 bases from V and 5 bases from J, with 8 bases in between. Germline-derived CDR1 and CDR2 are ENHRY and SYGVKD. This CDR3 has 13 amino acids. The CDR3 sequence is CAISEGDVDTQYF. As DNA, the CDR3 is TGTGCCATCAGTGAGGGAGACGTAGATACGCAGTATTTT.

There are a few counts of this clonotype. This chain uses TRBV10-1 with TRBJ2-3, with a weak D call TRBD2 (6 bases). Germline V lookup: CDR1 WNHNN, CDR2 SYGVQD (reference sequence). The CDR3 extends over 18 amino acids. Between the trimmed V and J ends, which lost 4 bases and 6 bases, there was a span of 26 bases. CDR3 residues: CASSGGFEAGGKADTQYF. CDR3 coding DNA: TGCGCCAGCAGTGGGGGGTTTGAAGCGGGCGGAAAGGCCGATACGCAGTATTTT.

The chain combines TRBV30 with TRBJ2-7, with 10 bases identical to TRBD1. J lost 0 bases, V lost 3 bases, and 5 bases had no gene match. CDR1 is GTSNPN, CDR2 SVGIG, per germline (reference sequence). There are 15 residues in the CDR3. This chain's CDR3 is CAWSRDRGNSYEQYF. DNA of the CDR3: TGTGCCTGGAGCCGGGACAGGGGCAACTCCTACGAGCAGTACTTC.